Detailed here is one T cell receptor (beta chain). Its antigen is unknown. Base quality data are lacking; no much larger clone is found one base away. Donors were around 37 systemically healthy Caucasian individuals from Russia aged roughly 6 to 90 years. Around 9.7 milliliters of peripheral blood were collected from each donor into EDTA-treated Vacutainer tubes. Ficoll-Paque density-gradient centrifugation was used to isolate PBMCs, with at least 6.5 million per sample. Trizol reagent was used to extract total RNA from PBMCs, with at least 6 micrograms per sample. For every donor, an aliquot of PBMCs went through flow cytometry to measure the percentages of naive CD45RAhigh/CD27high T cells. This entry is derived from a study of blood T cells in healthy people across ages (dated by TCRdb to between 2014 and 2017). In the study overall: In model experiments, template switching captured roughly one uniquely barcoded TCR beta cDNA molecule for every two T cells. The study measured age-related changes in TCR beta repertoire diversity using deep sequencing normalized with unique cDNA molecular identifiers. The donors were split into four age groups: young (average around 15 years), middle-aged (39), aged (more than 60) and long-lived (roughly 80). To avoid experimental bias, donors of different ages were randomly spread across the sequencing lanes. The study analyzed two additional independent replicas of 1 million unique cDNA reads from the same blood draw for two donors, one aged 18 to 30 and one aged 80 or older. Results and caveats for the whole study, not just this receptor: Estimates of total diversity from one million sequenced T cells were regarded as lower bounds and underestimates. Because profiling used bulk unsorted PBMCs, naive and antigen-experienced compartments could not be compared conclusively. There was a strong correlation between observed TCR beta diversity and the percentage of naive T cells measured by flow cytometry. Because donor CMV infection status was unknown, age-related changes in expanded clonotypes were potentially confounded. As age increased, observed TCR beta diversity per million T cells dropped in a roughly linear way, and a significant reduction was already evident by age 40. The long-lived group showed more naive CD4+ T cells, fewer expanded clones and increased TCR diversity than the aged group, suggesting age selection.

Library creation used 5' RACE. Sequencing used an Illumina HiSeq 2500. A second roughly 6 to 12 cycle PCR used a sample-barcoded 5' primer and a J-beta primer mix. A template-switch 5' adaptor carrying 12 random nucleotides introduced a unique molecular identifier onto each TCR beta cDNA molecule. At least 2.5 million CDR3-containing paired-end reads were obtained from each sample. The Mint cDNA synthesis kit, primed by a TRBC-specific oligonucleotide, was used to synthesize first-strand cDNA from all RNA. Following uracil-DNA glycosylase treatment, all cDNA underwent a first 18-cycle PCR with the universal primers M1SS and BC2_uni_R. The authors' analysis ran thus. Normalization of each sample was performed by random selection of 1 million high-quality reads, each carrying a distinct molecular identifier. Instead of being binned into consensus sequences, reads that shared molecular identifiers were thrown out. MiTCR, set to a Q25 quality threshold and the strictest error-elimination algorithm, was used for CDR3 identification, clonotype clustering and error correction. A nonparametric unseen species model using Euler transformation provided a lower-bound estimate of total TCR beta diversity. TCRdb trimmed public reads at Q25 via fastp, called clones via MiXCR and kept in-frame beta chains. Duplicate CDR3 protein sequences are folded into a single record with the most common DNA and genes. The V and J calls follow TCRdb's processing rather than the paper's. Recorded for this sample are roughly 1,800,000 distinct CDR3 sequences; approximately 50% of them occurred a single time. Approximately 2.1% of the sample goes to the ten largest clones.

Taken from the germline V gene (reference sequence), the CDR1 and CDR2 loops are MNHEY and SMNVEV. From cysteine to phenylalanine, the CDR3 is 15 amino acids long. The DNA shown is the 45-base CDR3, in frame from base 1. V and J are truncated by 3 bases and 0 bases respectively, leaving an intervening sequence of 11 bases. Recombination connected TRBV27 to TRBJ1-1, with no reliable assignment of the D segment. This clonotype was obtained from a woman aged 35 to 49 in good health. Source material: blood. For the CDR3, the sequence is CASSFEGGLNTEAFF. The DNA sequence follows: TGTGCCAGCAGTTTCGAGGGAGGACTGAACACTGAAGCTTTCTTT.